This T cell receptor (beta chain) originates from a study of human T cells and chemical hapten exposure. One entry per CDR3 protein, called by TCRdb with MiXCR from the RACE reads. The sample lists about 92,000 distinct CDR3 sequences, approximately 10% occurring once. Trimming stripped 2 bases from V and 5 bases from J, with 18 bases between. Germline CDR1 reads GTSNPN; CDR2 reads SVGIG (reference sequence). There are 16 residues in the CDR3. The time point is: patch test 3, about 24 weeks after DPC sensitization. Specified treatment: therapeutic diphenylcyclopropenone sensitization with weekly scalp DPC.

J is TRBJ2-2 and V is TRBV30; D perhaps matches TRBD2 (6 bases). This specimen consisted of whole blood, obtained in connection with sensitization to the hapten diphenylcyclopropenone (DPC). The source is a woman in her twenties or thirties with alopecia areata. Some clones in this sample may be carry-over from other donors' samples. CDR3 residues: CAWSRLANSRTGELFF. The CDR3 DNA reads as TGTGCCTGGAGTCGGCTAGCGAATTCGAGGACCGGGGAGCTGTTTTTT.